A selection of T cell receptor beta chains follows, all from one sample in a study of CXCR3-negative and CXCR3-positive naive CD8 T cells. Using the 5' RACE reads, TCRdb records one entry per CDR3 protein without DNA. The repertoire shows under 70,000 distinct CDR3 sequences; the top ten hold around 5%. The source material was naive CXCR3+ CD8+ T cells from blood. The receptors were gathered from a human donor in good health. Some clones in this sample may be carry-over from other donors' samples. CDR3s include the opening cysteine and the closing phenylalanine or tryptophan.

j_gene: TRBJ2-7
len: 12
v_gene: TRBV20-1
CDR3aa: CSARAGGGEQYF

j_gene: TRBJ2-4
len: 14
v_gene: TRBV7-9
CDR3aa: CASSPGLGPPMPIF

j_gene: TRBJ2-7
len: 15
v_gene: TRBV20-1
CDR3aa: CSARDRDRGLYEQYF

j_gene: TRBJ1-3
len: 12
v_gene: TRBV7-9
CDR3aa: CASSHLGNTIYF

j_gene: TRBJ1-1
len: 14
v_gene: TRBV20-1
CDR3aa: CSATPWATNTEAFF

j_gene: TRBJ2-1
len: 14
v_gene: TRBV29-1
CDR3aa: CSVGGALSYNEQFF

j_gene: TRBJ2-3
len: 12
v_gene: TRBV20-1
CDR3aa: CSVMGGADTQYF

j_gene: TRBJ2-1
len: 16
v_gene: TRBV7-3
CDR3aa: CASSPLTRSSYNEQFF

j_gene: TRBJ1-1
len: 14
v_gene: TRBV6-2/TRBV6-3
CDR3aa: CASSALQWDTEAFF

j_gene: TRBJ1-1
len: 14
v_gene: TRBV2
CDR3aa: CASSENPMNTEAFF

j_gene: TRBJ2-1
len: 17
v_gene: TRBV7-6
CDR3aa: CASSLGAGTHTRGEQFF

j_gene: TRBJ2-7
len: 13
v_gene: TRBV4-3
CDR3aa: CASSQARDYEQYF

j_gene: TRBJ2-1
len: 14
v_gene: TRBV4-1
CDR3aa: CASTSGGWYNEQFF

j_gene: TRBJ1-5
len: 14
v_gene: TRBV19
CDR3aa: CATSAQAGNQPQHF

j_gene: TRBJ2-5
len: 14
v_gene: TRBV28
CDR3aa: CASSPRLYQETQYF

j_gene: TRBJ2-1
len: 13
v_gene: TRBV12-3/TRBV12-4
CDR3aa: CASRHRGRNEQFF

j_gene: TRBJ2-7
len: 18
v_gene: TRBV12-2
CDR3aa: CASRDLYHVEEAVYEQYF